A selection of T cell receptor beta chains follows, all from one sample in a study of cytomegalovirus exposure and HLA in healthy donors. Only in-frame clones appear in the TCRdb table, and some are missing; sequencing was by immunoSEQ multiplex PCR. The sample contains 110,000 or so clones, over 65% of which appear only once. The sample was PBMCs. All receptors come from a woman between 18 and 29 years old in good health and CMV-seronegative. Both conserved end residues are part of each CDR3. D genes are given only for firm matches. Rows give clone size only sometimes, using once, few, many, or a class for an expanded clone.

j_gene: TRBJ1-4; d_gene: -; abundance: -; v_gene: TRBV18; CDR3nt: TGTGCCAGCTCACCATTTGGGGCTGATAATGAAAAACTGTTTTTT; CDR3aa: CASSPFGADNEKLFF
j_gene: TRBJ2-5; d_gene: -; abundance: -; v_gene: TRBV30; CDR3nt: TGTGCCTGGAGTAGGGGAATGGAGACCCAGTACTTC; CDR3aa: CAWSRGMETQYF
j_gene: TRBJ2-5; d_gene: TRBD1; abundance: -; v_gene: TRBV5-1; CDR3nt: TGCGCCAGCAGCCCCCGGACAGGGCAAGAGACCCAGTACTTC; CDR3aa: CASSPRTGQETQYF
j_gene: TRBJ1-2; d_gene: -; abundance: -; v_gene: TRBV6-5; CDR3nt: TGTGCCAGCAGCCCCCGTAATAACTATGGCTACACCTTC; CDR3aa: CASSPRNNYGYTF
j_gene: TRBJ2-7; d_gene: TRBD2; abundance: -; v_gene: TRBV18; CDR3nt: TGTGCCAGCTCATCACCAAGGCGGGAGATAGACGAGCAGTACTTC; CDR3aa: CASSSPRREIDEQYF
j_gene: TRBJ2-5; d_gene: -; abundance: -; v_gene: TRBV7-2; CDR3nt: TGTGCCAGCAGCTCCCTAGAGACCCAGTACTTC; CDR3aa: CASSSLETQYF
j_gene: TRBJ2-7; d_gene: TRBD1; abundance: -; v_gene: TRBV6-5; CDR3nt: TGTGCCAGCGGACTGGGGGGACAGGGACACGAGCAGTACTTC; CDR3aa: CASGLGGQGHEQYF
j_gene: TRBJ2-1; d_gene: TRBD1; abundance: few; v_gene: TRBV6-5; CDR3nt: TGTGCCAGCAGTTACGGGACAGGGGACAATGAGCAGTTCTTC; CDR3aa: CASSYGTGDNEQFF
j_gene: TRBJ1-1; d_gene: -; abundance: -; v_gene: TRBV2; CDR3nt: TGTGCCAGCTATGGGGAGGGGGGGGGAATGGGCACTGAAGCTTTCTTT; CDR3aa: CASYGEGGGMGTEAFF
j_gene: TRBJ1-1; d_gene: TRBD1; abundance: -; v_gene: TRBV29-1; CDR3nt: TGCAGCGTTGGCTGGGGGACAGGAAGCACTGAAGCTTTCTTT; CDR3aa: CSVGWGTGSTEAFF
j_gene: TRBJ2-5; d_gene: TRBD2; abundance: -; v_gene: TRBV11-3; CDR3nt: TGTGCCAGCAGACAAGGACTAGCGGGTTTCCAAGAGACCCAGTACTTC; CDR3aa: CASRQGLAGFQETQYF
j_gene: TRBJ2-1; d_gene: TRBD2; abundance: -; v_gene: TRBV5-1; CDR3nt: TGCGCCAGCAGCTTGACTAGCGGGAGCTCCTACAATGAGCAGTTCTTC; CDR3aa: CASSLTSGSSYNEQFF
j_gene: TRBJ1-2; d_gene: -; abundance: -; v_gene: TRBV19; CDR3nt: TGTGCCAGTAGTCCGGGACAAAGTCTCGGCTACACCTTC; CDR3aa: CASSPGQSLGYTF
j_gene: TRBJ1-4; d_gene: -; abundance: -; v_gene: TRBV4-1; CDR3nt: TGCGCCAGCAGCCAAGGCCCATGGGCGGGGACTAATGAAAAACTGTTTTTT; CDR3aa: CASSQGPWAGTNEKLFF
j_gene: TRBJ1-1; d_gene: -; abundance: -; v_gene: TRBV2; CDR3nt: TGTGCCAGCGGGACACCTGAAGCTTTCTTT; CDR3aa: CASGTPEAFF
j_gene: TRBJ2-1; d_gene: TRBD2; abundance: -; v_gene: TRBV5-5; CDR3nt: TGTGCCAGCAGCTTTATGACGGGGGGTCCGGGGATCAATGAGCAGTTCTTC; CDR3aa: CASSFMTGGPGINEQFF
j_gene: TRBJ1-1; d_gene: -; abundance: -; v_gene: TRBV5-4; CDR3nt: TGTGCCACTAGAAAGTCCGGCCCCTTGGAGGTGAACACTGAAGCTTTCTTT; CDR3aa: CATRKSGPLEVNTEAFF
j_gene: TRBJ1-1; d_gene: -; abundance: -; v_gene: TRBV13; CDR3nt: TGTGCCAGCAGCTTAGATGGCGGGGTTAGGAAAGCTTTCTTT; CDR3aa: CASSLDGGVRKAFF
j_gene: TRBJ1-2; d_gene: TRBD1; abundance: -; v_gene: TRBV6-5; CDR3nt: TGTGCCAGCAGGAAACCGGGACAGGGGAGTCGAGGCTACACCTTC; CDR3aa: CASRKPGQGSRGYTF
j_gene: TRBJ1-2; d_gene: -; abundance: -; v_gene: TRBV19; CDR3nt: TGTGCCAGTAGTATAGGCGGGAGGAGGGGCTACACCTTC; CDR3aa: CASSIGGRRGYTF
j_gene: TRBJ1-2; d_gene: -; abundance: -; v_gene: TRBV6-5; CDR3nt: TGTGCCAGCAGCCCAGGGGAACGCGGCTACACCTTC; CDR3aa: CASSPGERGYTF
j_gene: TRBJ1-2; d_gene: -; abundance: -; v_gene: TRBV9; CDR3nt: TGTGCCAGCAGCGCCGAGAGCCCGGGGGGCTACACCTTC; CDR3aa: CASSAESPGGYTF
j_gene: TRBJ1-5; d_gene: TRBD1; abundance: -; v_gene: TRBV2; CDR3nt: TGTGCCAGCAATGGACAGGACAATCAGCCCCAGCATTTT; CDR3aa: CASNGQDNQPQHF
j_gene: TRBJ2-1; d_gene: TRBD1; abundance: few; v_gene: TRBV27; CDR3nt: TGTGCCAGCAGTCGGACAGGGGGCCAGGGTGAGCAGTTCTTC; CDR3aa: CASSRTGGQGEQFF
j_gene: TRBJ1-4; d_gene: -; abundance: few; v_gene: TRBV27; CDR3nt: TGTGCCAGCAGTCAGGGGAATGAAAAACTGTTTTTT; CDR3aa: CASSQGNEKLFF
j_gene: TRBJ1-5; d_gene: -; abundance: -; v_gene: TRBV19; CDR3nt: TGTGCCAGTAGTTCGCCGACACGGCCCCATCAGCCCCAGCATTTT; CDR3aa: CASSSPTRPHQPQHF
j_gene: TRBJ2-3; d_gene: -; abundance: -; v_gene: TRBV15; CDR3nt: TGTGCCACCAGCAGAGATATGGTCAGGGGCGCAGATACGCAGTATTTT; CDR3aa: CATSRDMVRGADTQYF